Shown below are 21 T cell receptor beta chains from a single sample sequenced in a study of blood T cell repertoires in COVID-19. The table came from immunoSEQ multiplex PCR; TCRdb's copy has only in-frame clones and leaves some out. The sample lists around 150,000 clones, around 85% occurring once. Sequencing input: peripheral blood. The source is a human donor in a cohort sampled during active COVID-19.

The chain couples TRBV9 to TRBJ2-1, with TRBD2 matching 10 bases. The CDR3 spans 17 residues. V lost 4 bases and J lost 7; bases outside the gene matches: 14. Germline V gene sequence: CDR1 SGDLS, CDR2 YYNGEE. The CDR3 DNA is TGTGCCAGCAGCCCCCGATCCGGACTAGCGGCCCAGAATGAGCAGTTCTTC. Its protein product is CASSPRSGLAAQNEQFF.

DNA for the CDR3: TGTGCCAGCAGCTTGGCCCTAGCGGGAGGGCTGCGCACAGATACGCAGTATTTT. It yields the protein CASSLALAGGLRTDTQYF. The rearrangement uses TRBV5-6 and TRBJ2-3, with 12 bases fitting TRBD2. The junction had 6 bases not matched to a gene; V was cut back by 0 bases and J by 1 base. CDR1 SGHDT and CDR2 YYEEEE come from the germline V gene. The length of the CDR3 is 18 residues. Full variable domain (outside the CDR3, taken from reference TRBV5-6 and TRBJ2-3): DAGVTQSPTHLIKTRGQQVTLRCSPKSGHDTVSWYQQALGQGPQFIFQYYEEEERQRGNFPDRFSGHQFPNYSSELNVNALLLGDSALYLCASSLALAGGLRTDTQYFGPGTRLTVL.

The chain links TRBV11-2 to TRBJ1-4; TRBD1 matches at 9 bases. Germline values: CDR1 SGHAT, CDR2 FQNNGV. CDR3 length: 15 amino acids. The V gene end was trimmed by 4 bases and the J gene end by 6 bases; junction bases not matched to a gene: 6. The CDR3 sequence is CASSSHRGRDEKLFF. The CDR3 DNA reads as TGTGCCAGCAGCTCCCACAGGGGGCGCGATGAAAAACTGTTTTTT.

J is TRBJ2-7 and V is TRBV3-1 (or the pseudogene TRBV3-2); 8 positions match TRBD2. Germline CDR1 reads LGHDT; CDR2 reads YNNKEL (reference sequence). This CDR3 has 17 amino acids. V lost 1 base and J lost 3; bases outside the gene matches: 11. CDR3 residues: CASSQVSGKKGGYEQYF. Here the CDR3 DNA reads TGTGCCAGCAGCCAAGTTAGCGGGAAGAAGGGGGGCTACGAGCAGTACTTC.

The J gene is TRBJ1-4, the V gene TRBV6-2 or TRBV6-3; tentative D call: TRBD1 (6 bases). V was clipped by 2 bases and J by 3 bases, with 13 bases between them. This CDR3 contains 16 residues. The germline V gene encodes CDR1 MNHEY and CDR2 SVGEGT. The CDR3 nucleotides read TGTGCCAGCAGTTACCCCTCGGACAGACCTAATGAAAAACTGTTTTTT. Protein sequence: CASSYPSDRPNEKLFF.

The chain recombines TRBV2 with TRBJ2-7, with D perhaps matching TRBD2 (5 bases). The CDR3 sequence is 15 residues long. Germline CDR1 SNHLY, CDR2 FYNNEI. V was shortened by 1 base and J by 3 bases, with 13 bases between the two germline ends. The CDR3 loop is CASSEGQLAFYEQYF. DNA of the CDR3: TGTGCCAGCAGTGAAGGGCAGCTAGCCTTCTACGAGCAGTACTTC.

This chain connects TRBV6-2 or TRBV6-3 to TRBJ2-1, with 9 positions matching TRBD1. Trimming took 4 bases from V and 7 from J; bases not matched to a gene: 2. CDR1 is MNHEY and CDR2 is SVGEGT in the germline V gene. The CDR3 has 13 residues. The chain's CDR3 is CASSWTGENEQFF. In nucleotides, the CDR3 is TGTGCCAGCAGTTGGACAGGGGAGAATGAGCAGTTCTTC.

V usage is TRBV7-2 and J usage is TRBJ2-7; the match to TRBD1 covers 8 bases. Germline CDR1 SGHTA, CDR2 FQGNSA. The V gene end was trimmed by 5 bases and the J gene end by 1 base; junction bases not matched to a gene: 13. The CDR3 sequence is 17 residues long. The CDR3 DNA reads TGTGCCAGCAGCGAAGGAACCAGGGGGCGACCGTCCTACGAGCAGTACTTC. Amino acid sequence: CASSEGTRGRPSYEQYF.

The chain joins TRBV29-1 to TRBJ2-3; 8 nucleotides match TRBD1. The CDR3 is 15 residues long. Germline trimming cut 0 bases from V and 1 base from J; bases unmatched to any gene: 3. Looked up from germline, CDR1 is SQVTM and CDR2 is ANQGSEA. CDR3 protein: CSVEDRGQGTDTQYF. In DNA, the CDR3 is TGCAGCGTTGAAGATCGGGGACAGGGCACAGATACGCAGTATTTT.

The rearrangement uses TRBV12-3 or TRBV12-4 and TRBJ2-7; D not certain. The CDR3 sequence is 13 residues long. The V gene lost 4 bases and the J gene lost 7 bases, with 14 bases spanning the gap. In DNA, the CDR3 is TGTGCCAGCAGTTCCCCATCACGGTGGGAGCAGTACTTC. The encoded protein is CASSSPSRWEQYF.

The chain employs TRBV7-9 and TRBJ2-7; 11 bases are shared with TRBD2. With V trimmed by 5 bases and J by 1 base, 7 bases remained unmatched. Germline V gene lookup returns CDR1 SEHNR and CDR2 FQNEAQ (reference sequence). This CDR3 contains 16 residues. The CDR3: CASSISTSGASYEQYF. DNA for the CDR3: TGTGCCAGCAGCATTTCGACTAGCGGGGCTTCCTACGAGCAGTACTTC.

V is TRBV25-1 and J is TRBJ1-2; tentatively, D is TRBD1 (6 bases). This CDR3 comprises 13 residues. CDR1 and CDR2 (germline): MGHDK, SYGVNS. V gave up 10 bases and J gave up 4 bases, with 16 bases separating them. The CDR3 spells CATGGPGPYGYTF. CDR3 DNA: TGTGCCACCGGGGGGCCGGGACCCTATGGCTACACCTTC.

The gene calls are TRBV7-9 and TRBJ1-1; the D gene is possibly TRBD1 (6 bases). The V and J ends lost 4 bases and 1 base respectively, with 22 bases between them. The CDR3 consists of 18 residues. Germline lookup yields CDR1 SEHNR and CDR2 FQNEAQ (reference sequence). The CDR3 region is CASSSIGVPGQPNTEAFF. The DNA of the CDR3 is TGTGCCAGCAGCTCGATTGGGGTTCCGGGACAACCGAACACTGAAGCTTTCTTT.

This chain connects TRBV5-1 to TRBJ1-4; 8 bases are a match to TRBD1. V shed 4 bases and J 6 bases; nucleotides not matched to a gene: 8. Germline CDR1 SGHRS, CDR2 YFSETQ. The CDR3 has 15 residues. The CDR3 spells CASSTRQGRDEKLFF. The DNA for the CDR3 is TGCGCCAGCAGCACGAGACAGGGGAGAGATGAAAAACTGTTTTTT.

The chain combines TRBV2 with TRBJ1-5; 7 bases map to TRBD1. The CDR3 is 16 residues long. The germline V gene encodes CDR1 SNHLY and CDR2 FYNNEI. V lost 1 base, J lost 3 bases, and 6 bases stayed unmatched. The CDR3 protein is CASSEGRGSLNQPQHF. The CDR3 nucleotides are TGTGCCAGCAGTGAAGGCAGGGGGTCTCTCAATCAGCCCCAGCATTTT. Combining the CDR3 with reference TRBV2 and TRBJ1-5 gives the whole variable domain EPEVTQTPSHQVTQMGQEVILRCVPISNHLYFYWYRQILGQKVEFLVSFYNNEISEKSEIFDDQFSVERPDGSNFTLKIRSTKLEDSAMYFCASSEGRGSLNQPQHFGDGTRLSIL.

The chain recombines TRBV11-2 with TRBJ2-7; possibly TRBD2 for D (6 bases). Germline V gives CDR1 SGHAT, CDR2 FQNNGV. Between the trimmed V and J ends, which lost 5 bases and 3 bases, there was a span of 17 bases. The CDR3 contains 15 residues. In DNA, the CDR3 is TGTGCCAGCAGCCGTCGGGTGGGGCGGGACTACGAGCAGTACTTC. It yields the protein CASSRRVGRDYEQYF.

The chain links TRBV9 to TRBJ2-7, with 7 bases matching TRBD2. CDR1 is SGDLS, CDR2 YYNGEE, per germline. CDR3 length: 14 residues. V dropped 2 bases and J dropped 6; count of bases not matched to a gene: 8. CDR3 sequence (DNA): TGTGCCAGCAGCGTTGGGAGCGGGATCAGCGAGCAGTACTTC. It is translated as CASSVGSGISEQYF.

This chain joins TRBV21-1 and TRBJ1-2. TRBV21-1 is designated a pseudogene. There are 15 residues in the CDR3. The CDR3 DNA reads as TGTGCCAGCAGCCTAGAGGAGGGCCTTAACTATGGCTACACCTTC. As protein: CASSLEEGLNYGYTF.

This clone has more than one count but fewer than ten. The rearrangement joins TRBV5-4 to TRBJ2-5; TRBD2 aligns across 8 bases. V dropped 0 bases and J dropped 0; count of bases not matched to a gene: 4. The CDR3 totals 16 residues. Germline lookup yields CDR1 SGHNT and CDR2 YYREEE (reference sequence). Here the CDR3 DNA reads TGTGCCAGCAGCTTGGTGGCTAGCGGGTACCAAGAGACCCAGTACTTC. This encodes CASSLVASGYQETQYF.

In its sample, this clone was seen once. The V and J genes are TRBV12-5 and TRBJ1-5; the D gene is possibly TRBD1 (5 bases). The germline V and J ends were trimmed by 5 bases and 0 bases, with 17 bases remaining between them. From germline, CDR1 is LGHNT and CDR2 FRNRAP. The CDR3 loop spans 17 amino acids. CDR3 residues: CASGPFSTEYSNQPQHF. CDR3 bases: TGTGCTAGTGGTCCTTTCTCGACAGAGTATAGCAATCAGCCCCAGCATTTT.

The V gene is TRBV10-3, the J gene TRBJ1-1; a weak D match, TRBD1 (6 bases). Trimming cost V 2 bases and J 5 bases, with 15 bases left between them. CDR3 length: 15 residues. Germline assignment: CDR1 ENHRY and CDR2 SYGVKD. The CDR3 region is CAISEEGGGRTEAFF. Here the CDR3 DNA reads TGTGCCATCAGTGAGGAGGGAGGGGGGAGGACTGAAGCTTTCTTT.